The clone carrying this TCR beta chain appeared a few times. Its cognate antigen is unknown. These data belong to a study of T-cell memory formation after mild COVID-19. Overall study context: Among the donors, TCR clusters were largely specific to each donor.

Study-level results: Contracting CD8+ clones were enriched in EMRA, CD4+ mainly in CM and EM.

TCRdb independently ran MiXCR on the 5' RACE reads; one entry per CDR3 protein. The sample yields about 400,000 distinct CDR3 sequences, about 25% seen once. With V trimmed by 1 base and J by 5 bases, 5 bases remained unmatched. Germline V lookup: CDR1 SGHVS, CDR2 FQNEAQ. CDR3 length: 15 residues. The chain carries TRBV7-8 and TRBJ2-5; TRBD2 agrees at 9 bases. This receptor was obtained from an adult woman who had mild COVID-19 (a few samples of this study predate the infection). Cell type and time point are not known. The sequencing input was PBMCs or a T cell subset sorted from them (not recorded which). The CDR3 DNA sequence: TGTGCCAGCAGCTTAGGTGGCGGGAGGGAGGAGACCCAGTACTTC. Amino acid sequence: CASSLGGGREETQYF.